This T cell receptor (beta chain) is from a study of blood T cell repertoires in COVID-19. Study at large: Researchers got acute and convalescent COVID-19 samples from the United States, Italy and Spain. In each case, the material was cDNA or gDNA derived from T cells, B-cell-depleted T cells, or PBMCs.

This clone was seen just once. In the authors' workflow: Estimation of nucleated cell counts relied on the amplification of reference gene primers. Clones were read by immunoSEQ multiplex PCR, and TCRdb kept only the in-frame ones, dropping some. The V and J calls and clone size come from that table; D and trimming were worked out from the DNA. Among some 150,000 clones listed, roughly 85% were seen once. The germline CDR1 and CDR2 sequences are DFQATT and SNEGSKA (reference sequence). This CDR3 has 11 residues. The V and J ends lost 7 bases and 5 bases respectively, with 11 bases between them. The source of this sequence is a human donor with acute or convalescent COVID-19. The donor label of this sample is uncertain. The rearrangement links TRBV20-1 to TRBJ1-2; D call uncertain. The sample consisted of peripheral blood. The CDR3 DNA follows: TGCAGTGTCCCGGGGAATTATGGCTACACCTTC. Its protein product is CSVPGNYGYTF.